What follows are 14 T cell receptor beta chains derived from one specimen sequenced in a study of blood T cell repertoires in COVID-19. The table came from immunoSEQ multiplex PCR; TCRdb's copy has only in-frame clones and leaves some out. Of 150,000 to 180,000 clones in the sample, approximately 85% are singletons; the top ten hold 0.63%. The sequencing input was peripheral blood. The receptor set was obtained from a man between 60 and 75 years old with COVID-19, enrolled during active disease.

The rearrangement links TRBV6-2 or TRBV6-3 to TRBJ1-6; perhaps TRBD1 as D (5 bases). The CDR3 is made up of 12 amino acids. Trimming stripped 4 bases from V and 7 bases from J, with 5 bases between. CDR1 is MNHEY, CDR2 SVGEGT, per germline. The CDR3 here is CASSWGNSPLHF. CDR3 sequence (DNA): TGTGCCAGCAGTTGGGGCAATTCACCCCTCCACTTT.

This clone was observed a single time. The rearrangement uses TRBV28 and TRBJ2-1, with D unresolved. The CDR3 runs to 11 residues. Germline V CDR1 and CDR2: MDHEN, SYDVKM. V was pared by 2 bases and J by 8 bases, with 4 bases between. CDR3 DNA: TGTGCCAGCAGTTTACAATATGAGCAGTTCTTC. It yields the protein CASSLQYEQFF.

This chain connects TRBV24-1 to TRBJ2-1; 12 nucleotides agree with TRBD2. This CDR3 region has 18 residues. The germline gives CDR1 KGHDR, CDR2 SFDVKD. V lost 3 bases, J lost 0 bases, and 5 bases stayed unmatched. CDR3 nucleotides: TGTGCCACCAGTGATGCTGGACTAGCGGGAAACTCCTACAATGAGCAGTTCTTC. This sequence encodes CATSDAGLAGNSYNEQFF.

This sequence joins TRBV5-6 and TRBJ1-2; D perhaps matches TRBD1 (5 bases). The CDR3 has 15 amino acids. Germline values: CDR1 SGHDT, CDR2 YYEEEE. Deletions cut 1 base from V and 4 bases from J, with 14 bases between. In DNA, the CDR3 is TGTGCCAGCAGCTTGAGGGCAGGGAAAGGCTATGGCTACACCTTC. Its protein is CASSLRAGKGYGYTF. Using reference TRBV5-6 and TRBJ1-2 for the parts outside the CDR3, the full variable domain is DAGVTQSPTHLIKTRGQQVTLRCSPKSGHDTVSWYQQALGQGPQFIFQYYEEEERQRGNFPDRFSGHQFPNYSSELNVNALLLGDSALYLCASSLRAGKGYGYTFGSGTRLTVV.

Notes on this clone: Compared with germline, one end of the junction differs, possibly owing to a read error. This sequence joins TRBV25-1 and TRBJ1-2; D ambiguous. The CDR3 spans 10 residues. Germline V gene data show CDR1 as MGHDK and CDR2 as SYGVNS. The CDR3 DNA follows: TGTGCCAGCAGTCAATATGGCTACACCTTC. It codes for CASSQYGYTF.

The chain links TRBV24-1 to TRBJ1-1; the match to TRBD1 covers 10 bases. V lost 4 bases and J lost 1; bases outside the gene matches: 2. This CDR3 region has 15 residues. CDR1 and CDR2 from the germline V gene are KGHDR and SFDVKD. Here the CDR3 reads CATSDRTGGNTEAFF. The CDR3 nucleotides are TGTGCCACCAGTGACAGGACAGGGGGGAACACTGAAGCTTTCTTT.

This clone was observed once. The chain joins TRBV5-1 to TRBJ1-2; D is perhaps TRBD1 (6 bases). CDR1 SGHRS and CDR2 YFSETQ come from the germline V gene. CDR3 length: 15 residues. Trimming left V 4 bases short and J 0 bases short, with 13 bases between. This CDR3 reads CASSEIQGANYGYTF. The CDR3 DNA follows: TGCGCCAGCAGCGAAATACAGGGAGCTAACTATGGCTACACCTTC.

CDR3 region: CASSLTVEPSFRNTIYF. The DNA for the CDR3 is TGTGCCAGCAGCTTAACAGTGGAACCCTCTTTCAGAAACACCATATATTTT. The genes are TRBV11-3 and TRBJ1-3; D remains ambiguous. Trimming stripped 2 bases from V and 5 bases from J, with 19 bases between. Germline V gene data show CDR1 as SGHNT and CDR2 as YENEEA. This CDR3 region has 17 residues.

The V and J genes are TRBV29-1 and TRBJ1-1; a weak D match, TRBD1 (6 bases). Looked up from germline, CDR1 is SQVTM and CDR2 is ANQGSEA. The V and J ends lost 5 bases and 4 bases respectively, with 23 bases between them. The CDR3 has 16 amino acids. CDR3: CSVTGEWGGKGTEAFF. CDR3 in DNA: TGCAGCGTTACCGGCGAGTGGGGGGGCAAGGGCACTGAAGCTTTCTTT. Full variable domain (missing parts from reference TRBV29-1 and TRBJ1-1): SAVISQKPSRDICQRGTSLTIQCQVDSQVTMMFWYRQQPGQSLTLIATANQGSEATYESGFVIDKFPISRPNLTFSTLTVSNMSPEDSSIYLCSVTGEWGGKGTEAFFGQGTRLTVV.

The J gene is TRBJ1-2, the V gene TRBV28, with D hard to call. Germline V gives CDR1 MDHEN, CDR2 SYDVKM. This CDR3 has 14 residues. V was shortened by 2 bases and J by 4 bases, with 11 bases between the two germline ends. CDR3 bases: TGTGCCAGCAGTTTAGTACGGGGTGGCTATGGCTACACCTTC. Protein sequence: CASSLVRGGYGYTF.

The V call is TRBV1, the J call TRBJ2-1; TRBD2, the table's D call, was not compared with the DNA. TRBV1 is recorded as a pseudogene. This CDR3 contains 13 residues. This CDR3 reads CTSSQEVDNEQFF. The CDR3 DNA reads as TGCACCAGCAGCCAAGAAGTAGACAATGAGCAGTTCTTC.

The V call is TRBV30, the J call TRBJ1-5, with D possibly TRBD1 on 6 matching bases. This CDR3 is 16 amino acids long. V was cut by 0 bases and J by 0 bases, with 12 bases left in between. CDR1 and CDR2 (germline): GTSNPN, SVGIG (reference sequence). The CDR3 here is CAWSVQGGISNQPQHF. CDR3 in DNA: TGTGCCTGGAGTGTACAGGGCGGAATTAGCAATCAGCCCCAGCATTTT.

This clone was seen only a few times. This CDR3 reads CASSLGTAQETQYF. The CDR3 nucleotides read TGTGCCAGCAGCCTGGGGACAGCCCAAGAGACCCAGTACTTC. The chain is built from TRBV9 and TRBJ2-5; TRBD1 matches 7 bases. The germline CDR1 and CDR2 sequences are SGDLS and YYNGEE. The CDR3 has 14 amino acids. V was pared by 4 bases and J by 1 base, with 4 bases of the junction left unmatched.

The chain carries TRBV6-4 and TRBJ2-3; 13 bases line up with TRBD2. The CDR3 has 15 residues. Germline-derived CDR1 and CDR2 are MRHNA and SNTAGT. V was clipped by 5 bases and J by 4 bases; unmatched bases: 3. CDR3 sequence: CASSTSGGGPDTQYF. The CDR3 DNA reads TGTGCCAGCAGTACTAGCGGGGGGGGACCAGATACGCAGTATTTT.